Described below is a single T cell receptor (beta chain) sequence and its context. Germline-derived CDR1 and CDR2 are SGHAT and FQDESV (reference sequence). Trimming at V came to 3 bases and at J to 4 bases, leaving 5 bases not matched to a gene. This CDR3 is built from 16 residues. The data were taken from a study of PD-L1 blockade in urothelial cancer. Only in-frame clones appear in the TCRdb table, and some are missing; sequencing was by immunoSEQ multiplex PCR. In the table there are tens of thousands of clones, about 80% of which are singletons. Time point here: peripheral blood 6 weeks after treatment start.

The clonotype comes from a man aged 65-85 years with urothelial cancer. V gene TRBV11-1 combines with J gene TRBJ2-2, with 10 bases aligning to TRBD1. The specimen comprised PBMCs, sampled around atezolizumab (anti-PD-L1) treatment. CDR3 coding DNA: TGTGCCAGCAGCTTGGTGACAGGGGGCGGCACCGGGGAGCTGTTTTTT. It is translated as CASSLVTGGGTGELFF.